A single sample gave rise to the 27 T cell receptor beta chains below, sequenced in a study of CD8+ T cells in alopecia areata. The authors extracted RNA and reverse transcribed it into cDNA as the sequencing template. Measured with immunoSEQ multiplex PCR; TCRdb has only the in-frame clones, and not every one. The top ten hold 8.5% to 10% of the sample, which has roughly 100,000 clones, roughly 50% seen once. The sequenced material came from CD4+ T cells sorted from blood. All receptors derive from a human donor in good health.

This chain uses TRBV25-1 with TRBJ2-2; 11 nucleotides agree with TRBD2. Trimming took 5 bases from V and 1 from J; bases not matched to a gene: 0. The CDR3 covers 15 residues. CDR1 is MGHDK, CDR2 SYGVNS, per germline. The CDR3 nucleotides are TGTGCCAGCAGTCTAGCGGGGGGGAACACCGGGGAGCTGTTTTTT. Its translation: CASSLAGGNTGELFF.

The rearrangement joins TRBV7-9 to TRBJ1-6, with D possibly being TRBD1 (6 bases). CDR3 length: 14 amino acids. Germline V gene data show CDR1 as SEHNR and CDR2 as FQNEAQ (reference sequence). Trimming pared 8 bases from V and 7 bases from J, leaving 15 bases between. CDR3 sequence: CASLDSLRNSPLHF. DNA of the CDR3: TGTGCCAGCTTGGACAGCCTTCGGAATTCACCCCTCCACTTT.

The J gene is TRBJ1-4, the V gene TRBV2; D is unresolved. The CDR3 totals 14 residues. V lost 6 bases to trimming and J lost 3 bases, with 11 bases between them. CDR1 is SNHLY and CDR2 is FYNNEI in the germline V gene. The CDR3 nucleotides are TGTGCCAGCAGCTGGGTTCCGGCTAATGAAAAACTGTTTTTT. Translating it yields CASSWVPANEKLFF. Together with reference TRBV2 and TRBJ1-4, the CDR3 gives the full variable domain: EPEVTQTPSHQVTQMGQEVILRCVPISNHLYFYWYRQILGQKVEFLVSFYNNEISEKSEIFDDQFSVERPDGSNFTLKIRSTKLEDSAMYFCASSWVPANEKLFFGSGTQLSVL.

V gene TRBV7-9 combines with J gene TRBJ2-7, with unresolved D. V was trimmed by 1 base and J by 5 bases, leaving 12 bases between them. The CDR3 is 14 amino acids. CDR1 and CDR2 from the germline V gene are SEHNR and FQNEAQ (reference sequence). For the CDR3, the DNA is TGTGCCAGCAGCTTAGTACCGTCGGGCAACGAGCAGTACTTC. Translated, it gives CASSLVPSGNEQYF.

V and J are TRBV7-2 and TRBJ2-1; 7 bases line up with TRBD1. The length of the CDR3 is 15 residues. The J segment lost 4 bases and the V segment lost 7 bases, leaving 10 bases of the junction unmatched. Germline loops: CDR1 SGHTA, CDR2 FQGNSA. CDR3 protein: CASTRVAGGYNEQFF. In DNA, the CDR3 is TGTGCCAGCACCCGAGTAGCAGGGGGATACAATGAGCAGTTCTTC.

CDR3 bases: TGTGCTAGTGGTTCTAGCGGGGGCAACAATGAGCAGTTCTTC. This sequence encodes CASGSSGGNNEQFF. This chain uses TRBV12-5 with TRBJ2-1; 10 bases map to TRBD2. The germline V gene encodes CDR1 LGHNT and CDR2 FRNRAP. This CDR3 has 14 residues. The V segment lost 4 bases and the J segment 5 bases; nucleotides outside the gene matches: 2. The whole variable domain, filled in from reference TRBV12-5 and TRBJ2-1, reads DARVTQTPRHKVTEMGQEVTMRCQPILGHNTVFWYRQTMMQGLELLAYFRNRAPLDDSGMPKDRFSAEMPDATLATLKIQPSEPRDSAVYFCASGSSGGNNEQFFGPGTRLTVL.

V usage is TRBV28 and J usage is TRBJ2-3; 8 bases fit TRBD2. Trimming took 5 bases from V and 2 from J; bases not matched to a gene: 9. CDR3 length: 16 residues. Germline V CDR1 and CDR2: MDHEN, SYDVKM. This chain's CDR3 is CASSLPGLAVTDTQYF. For the CDR3, the DNA is TGTGCCAGCAGTCTCCCCGGACTAGCTGTCACAGATACGCAGTATTTT.

This clone was counted once. The chain uses TRBV6-5 and TRBJ2-5, with D possibly being TRBD1 (5 bases). Germline V gene lookup returns CDR1 MNHEY and CDR2 SVGAGI. V was shortened by 1 base and J by 5 bases, with 11 bases between the two germline ends. The CDR3 consists of 14 residues. CDR3 bases: TGTGCCAGCAGTTACTACAGGACGACGGAGACCCAGTACTTC. Residues: CASSYYRTTETQYF.

The chain recombines TRBV4-2 with TRBJ1-5; D is uncertain. CDR1 is LGHNA, CDR2 YNFKEQ, per germline. V was cut by 0 bases and J by 12 bases, with 12 bases left in between. The length of the CDR3 is 13 residues. The CDR3 nucleotides are TGTGCCAGCAGCCAAGATCGAGAGAGGGACCAGCATTTT. Translation gives CASSQDRERDQHF.

The V and J genes are TRBV5-1 and TRBJ1-1; D is uncertain. This CDR3 is built from 14 residues. Germline-derived CDR1 and CDR2 are SGHRS and YFSETQ. V was cut by 4 bases and J by 2 bases, with 12 bases left in between. In DNA, the CDR3 is TGCGCCAGCAGCCCTGGACCTTCCAACACTGAAGCTTTCTTT. Its translation is CASSPGPSNTEAFF.

This clone occurred a few times. The chain uses TRBV6-1 and TRBJ1-6; D possibly corresponds to TRBD1 (5 bases). V was trimmed by 6 bases and J by 7 bases, leaving 16 bases between them. Germline assignment: CDR1 MNHNS and CDR2 SASEGT. The CDR3 has 15 amino acids. The CDR3 here is CASRLILGPNSPLHF. In DNA, the CDR3 is TGTGCCAGCAGACTTATTTTGGGGCCAAATTCACCCCTCCACTTT.

The chain combines TRBV6-5 with TRBJ1-1; 7 positions agree with TRBD1. The V segment lost 2 bases and the J segment 5 bases; nucleotides outside the gene matches: 8. The V gene's germline CDR1 is MNHEY and CDR2 SVGAGI. CDR3 size: 15 residues. CDR3 residues: CASSYTPQGQTEAFF. The CDR3 nucleotides are TGTGCCAGCAGTTACACTCCACAGGGGCAGACTGAAGCTTTCTTT.

In this sample, this clone is medium-sized. This sequence joins TRBV5-4 and TRBJ2-5; 7 bases match TRBD2. There are 13 residues in the CDR3. The junction had 3 bases not matched to a gene; V was cut back by 4 bases and J by 3 bases. Germline CDR1 reads SGHNT; CDR2 reads YYREEE (reference sequence). The CDR3 sequence is CASSRLAEETQYF. The CDR3 nucleotides are TGTGCCAGCAGCCGACTAGCCGAAGAGACCCAGTACTTC. Full variable domain (remainder filled in from reference TRBV5-4 and TRBJ2-5): ETGVTQSPTHLIKTRGQQVTLRCSSQSGHNTVSWYQQALGQGPQFIFQYYREEENGRGNFPPRFSGLQFPNYSSELNVNALELDDSALYLCASSRLAEETQYFGPGTRLLVL.

This clone was found a few times. The chain has TRBV19 and TRBJ1-1; D is possibly TRBD1 (5 bases). The CDR3 covers 14 residues. Looked up from germline, CDR1 is LNHDA and CDR2 is SQIVND (reference sequence). Trimming left V 6 bases short and J 1 base short, with 12 bases between. In DNA form, the CDR3 reads TGTGCCAGTAGGGCCGGGACGGCGAACACTGAAGCTTTCTTT. It codes for CASRAGTANTEAFF.

CDR3 coding DNA: TGTGCCAGCAGGGAGACGGTGGTACACACTGAAGCTTTCTTT. Translated, it gives CASRETVVHTEAFF. The chain uses TRBV2 and TRBJ1-1; no definite D call. The germline V and J ends were trimmed by 6 bases and 3 bases, with 14 bases remaining between them. This CDR3 has 14 residues. Germline CDR1 is SNHLY and CDR2 is FYNNEI.

The chain couples TRBV29-1 to TRBJ2-4; 9 bases line up with TRBD1. The CDR3 sequence is 15 residues long. Germline assignment: CDR1 SQVTM and CDR2 ANQGSEA. The V gene end was trimmed by 5 bases and the J gene end by 4 bases; junction bases not matched to a gene: 9. Here the CDR3 reads CSVLGLGQGKNIQYF. Here the CDR3 DNA reads TGCAGCGTTTTAGGATTGGGACAGGGAAAAAACATTCAGTACTTC.

This clone has just one count. J is TRBJ2-1 and V is TRBV7-2; no firm D call. V was trimmed by 0 bases and J by 9 bases, leaving 9 bases between them. This CDR3 region has 13 residues. From germline, CDR1 is SGHTA and CDR2 FQGNSA. CDR3 DNA: TGTGCCAGCAGCTTAGCCAGTCCTCTTGAGCAGTTCTTC. Protein sequence: CASSLASPLEQFF.

This clone was observed a handful of times. The chain has TRBV27 and TRBJ1-6; a possible D gene is TRBD1 (6 bases). CDR1 and CDR2 from the germline V gene are MNHEY and SMNVEV (reference sequence). The CDR3 runs 14 residues. V was cut by 2 bases and J by 10 bases, with 12 bases left in between. CDR3 in amino acids: CASSLGLGASPLHF. The CDR3 region has the DNA TGTGCCAGCAGTTTAGGTTTGGGGGCATCACCCCTCCACTTT.

This chain connects TRBV10-3 to TRBJ2-7; a weak D match, TRBD2 (5 bases). Looked up from germline, CDR1 is ENHRY and CDR2 is SYGVKD. V lost 4 bases to trimming and J lost 7 bases, with 14 bases between them. The CDR3 contains 13 residues. The DNA of the CDR3 is TGTGCCATCAGTGCCTTCCGGGGAAGGGAGCAGTACTTC. As protein: CAISAFRGREQYF.

This chain uses TRBV30 with TRBJ2-7; TRBD1 matches 7 bases. The trim removed 4 bases at V and 0 bases at J, leaving 3 bases unmatched. Germline V gene lookup returns CDR1 GTSNPN and CDR2 SVGIG (reference sequence). The CDR3 length is 13 residues. The DNA of the CDR3 is TGTGCCTGGACGGGACAGAGCTCCTACGAGCAGTACTTC. Protein: CAWTGQSSYEQYF.

The chain is built from TRBV7-2 and TRBJ2-6; TRBD1 aligns across 9 bases. Trimming removed 3 bases from V and 0 bases from J; junction bases left unmatched: 3. CDR1 is SGHTA and CDR2 is FQGNSA in the germline V gene. The CDR3 covers 17 residues. The chain's CDR3 is CASSFPGQGSGANVLTF. The CDR3 DNA is TGTGCCAGCAGCTTTCCGGGACAGGGCTCTGGGGCCAACGTCCTGACTTTC.

This chain uses TRBV29-1 with TRBJ2-5; 8 nucleotides match TRBD2. This CDR3 is built from 13 residues. Per the germline V gene, CDR1 is SQVTM and CDR2 is ANQGSEA. V lost 3 bases to trimming and J lost 4 bases; unmatched junction nucleotides: 4. Here the CDR3 reads CSVDGGAGETQYF. The DNA for the CDR3 is TGCAGCGTTGACGGGGGGGCCGGAGAGACCCAGTACTTC. The variable domain in full, with the rest retrieved from reference TRBV29-1 and TRBJ2-5, is SAVISQKPSRDICQRGTSLTIQCQVDSQVTMMFWYRQQPGQSLTLIATANQGSEATYESGFVIDKFPISRPNLTFSTLTVSNMSPEDSSIYLCSVDGGAGETQYFGPGTRLLVL.

The chain has TRBV21-1 and TRBJ2-4; TRBD2, as called in the table, went unchecked against the DNA. TRBV21-1 corresponds to a pseudogene. The CDR3 length is 13 residues. The CDR3 sequence: CASSNRTRRGGYF. CDR3 nucleotide sequence: TGTGCCAGCAGCAACAGAACTCGCCGGGGGGGCTACTTC.

The V and J genes are TRBV7-2 and TRBJ2-3; 10 bases line up with TRBD2. This CDR3 is built from 16 residues. V was clipped by 2 bases and J by 0 bases; unmatched bases: 2. Germline V gene data show CDR1 as SGHTA and CDR2 as FQGNSA. The chain's CDR3 is CASSLQRGGSTDTQYF. The CDR3 region has the DNA TGTGCCAGCAGCTTACAGCGGGGGGGAAGCACAGATACGCAGTATTTT.

The chain has TRBV5-4 and TRBJ2-3, with unresolved D. The CDR3 has 13 residues. Germline V gives CDR1 SGHNT, CDR2 YYREEE (reference sequence). The germline V and J ends were trimmed by 1 base and 1 base, with 4 bases remaining between them. DNA of the CDR3: TGTGCCAGCAGCTTGTACGGCACAGATACGCAGTATTTT. This gives the protein CASSLYGTDTQYF. The variable domain in full, completed from reference TRBV5-4 and TRBJ2-3, reads ETGVTQSPTHLIKTRGQQVTLRCSSQSGHNTVSWYQQALGQGPQFIFQYYREEENGRGNFPPRFSGLQFPNYSSELNVNALELDDSALYLCASSLYGTDTQYFGPGTRLTVL.

This clone appeared a few times. This sequence joins TRBV5-1 and TRBJ1-1; no definite D call. The V gene lost 4 bases and the J gene lost 1 base, with 5 bases spanning the gap. This CDR3 comprises 12 residues. Germline loops: CDR1 SGHRS, CDR2 YFSETQ. The DNA for the CDR3 is TGCGCCAGCAGCCCATCGAACACTGAAGCTTTCTTT. This codes for CASSPSNTEAFF.

This chain connects TRBV11-1 to TRBJ2-3, with D hard to call. The germline gives CDR1 SGHAT, CDR2 FQDESV (reference sequence). Trimming removed 2 bases at V and 5 bases at J, with 17 bases between. The CDR3 covers 16 residues. This CDR3 reads CASSLTAARRGDTQYF. CDR3 DNA sequence: TGTGCCAGCAGCTTAACCGCGGCCCGTCGAGGAGATACGCAGTATTTT.